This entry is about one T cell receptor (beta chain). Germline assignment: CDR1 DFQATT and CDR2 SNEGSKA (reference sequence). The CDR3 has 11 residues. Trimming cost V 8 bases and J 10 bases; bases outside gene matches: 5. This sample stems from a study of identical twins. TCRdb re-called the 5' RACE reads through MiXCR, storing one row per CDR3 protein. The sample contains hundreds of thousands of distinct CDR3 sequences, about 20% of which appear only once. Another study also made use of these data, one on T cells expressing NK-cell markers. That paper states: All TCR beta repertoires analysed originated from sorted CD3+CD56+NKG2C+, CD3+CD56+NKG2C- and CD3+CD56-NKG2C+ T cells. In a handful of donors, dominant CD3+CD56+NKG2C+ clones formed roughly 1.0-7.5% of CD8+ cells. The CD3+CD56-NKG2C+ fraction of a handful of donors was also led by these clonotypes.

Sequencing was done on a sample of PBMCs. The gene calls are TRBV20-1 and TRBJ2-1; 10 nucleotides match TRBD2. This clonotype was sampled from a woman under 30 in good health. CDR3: CSRTSGGEQFF. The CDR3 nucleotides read TGCAGTAGGACTAGCGGAGGGGAGCAGTTCTTC.